This TCR beta chain comes out of a study of CD8+ T cells in alopecia areata. Sampling of alopecia areata patients yielded lesional scalp punch biopsies as well as peripheral blood. The researchers isolated CD4+ and CD8+ T cells from PBMCs by sorting. In regard to this clone: Antigen specificity is unknown.

Extracted RNA was reverse transcribed, and the resulting cDNA served as sequencing template. The data were produced by immunoSEQ multiplex PCR, yet TCRdb's version contains in-frame clones alone and is incomplete. The sample lists 130,000 or so clones, around 45% occurring once. The CDR3 contains 13 residues. Germline V gene data show CDR1 as MNHEY and CDR2 as SMNVEV (reference sequence). The ends were cut back, 6 bases at V and 8 bases at J, with 14 bases in the middle. Points from the study as a whole: Mouse data revealed clearer TCR sharing than patient data did, a gap possibly tied to HLA. Scalp samples also yield sequences from resident alphabeta T cells of normal skin.

This TCR was recovered from a human donor with alopecia areata. V usage is TRBV27 and J usage is TRBJ2-1; TRBD1 is a possible D gene (5 bases). Sequencing was carried out using NKG2D-low CD8+ T cells sorted from blood. The CDR3 protein is CASRPRGSHEQFF. CDR3 nucleotides: TGTGCCAGCAGGCCAAGGGGTAGCCATGAGCAGTTCTTC.